This T cell receptor beta chain was sequenced in a study of blood T cell repertoires in COVID-19 (dated by TCRdb to the early 2020s). In the study overall: Samples from collaborators originated in the United States, Italy and Spain and spanned both the acute and convalescent phases of COVID-19. The material from the prospective study consisted of cDNA or gDNA derived from T cells, B-cell-depleted T cells, or PBMCs. The dataset comprised deeply sampled blood TCRbeta repertoires from subjects exposed to, actively infected with, or recovered from COVID-19. The repertoires were released in a freely available public database intended as a resource for research on the immune response to SARS-CoV-2. Samples were obtained from the ongoing ImmuneRACE study (first 160 participants) and from 1,254 subjects provided by 6 global collaborators. A de-identified subject ID, COVID-19 status, age in years and sex were almost always included in the sample metadata. Where HLA class I and class II types were available, the types were taken from metadata supplied by the sample provider, not from assay-based typing. What the study reported, not specific to this receptor: The amount of clinical and demographic metadata varied by source and participant and was provided uncurated.

A second Seattle source provided samples from volunteer blood donors who had recovered from COVID-19. Collaborating institutions collected whole blood in K2EDTA tubes following their own protocols. For TCRbeta analysis, collaborators shipped samples in one of three forms: frozen whole blood, isolated PBMCs, or DNA extracted from either of those sample types. For this clone: There is no known antigen for this receptor. No base quality information exists; no much larger clone differs at one position.

Based on the germline V gene, the CDR1 and CDR2 sequences are SGHRS and YFSETQ. From cysteine to phenylalanine, the CDR3 is 16 amino acids long. CDR3 DNA only is kept here, 48 bases in frame from base 1. Deletion took 4 bases off V and 2 bases off J, with a span of 16 bases between the germline ends. TCRbeta CDR3 regions were amplified from genomic DNA using the immunoSEQ Assay, a bias-controlled multiplex PCR. As for the original processing: Within the assay, amplification of reference gene primers was used to estimate how many nucleated cells each sample contained. To quantify the absolute abundance of each unique TCRbeta CDR3 rearrangement, sequence reads were collapsed and filtered. For each sample, productive Simpson clonality was calculated by taking the square root of Simpson's diversity index across productive rearrangements. The source is immuneACCESS, and TCRdb retained only in-frame sequences with V and J called. Part of the clones is not carried over; for the studies checked, unresolved V genes explain less than half of this, and the remainder is unexplained. V, J and clone size were drawn from that table, and D and trimming were deduced from the DNA. Recorded for this sample are more than 200,000 clones; 75% to 85% of them occurred a single time. The ten largest make up about 1.5% of the sample.

This receptor was taken from a woman in her thirties or forties who had recovered from COVID-19. Here the chain combines TRBV5-1 and TRBJ1-3; the best D guess is TRBD1, with 5 bases matching. The sample taken for sequencing was peripheral blood. Here the CDR3 is given as CASSEGGADPGNTIYF. The DNA sequence is given as TGCGCCAGCAGCGAAGGAGGGGCAGACCCTGGAAACACCATATATTTT.